This T cell receptor beta chain was sequenced during a study of graft-versus-host responses after intestinal transplantation. Profiling relied on immunoSEQ multiplex PCR, and the TCRdb table lists in-frame clones only, not all of them. The table includes about 57,000 clones, roughly 89% detected once. Study observations and caveats: Early HvG declines after transplant were associated with peak circulating GvH clone levels. When patients had graft-donor T cell macrochimerism, their allografts held high graft-versus-host to host-versus-graft clonal ratios.

A remark on this clone: The antigen is unknown.

Trimming left V 1 base short and J 6 bases short, with 19 bases between. This CDR3 contains 17 residues. The germline CDR1 and CDR2 sequences are SEHNR and FQNEAQ (reference sequence). This sequence originates from a human patient who received an intestinal transplant, so some T cells may come from the graft donor. This chain connects TRBV7-9 to TRBJ2-1; D uncertain. This sample comprised PBMCs, obtained 26 days after transplant. Here the CDR3 DNA reads TGTGCCAGCAGCTTAGGAAGCCGTTTGAGCCTCTCCAATGAGCAGTTCTTC. It is translated as CASSLGSRLSLSNEQFF.